The clone carrying this T cell receptor (beta chain) was found a few times. Its specificity is not known. These data are taken from a study of identical twins. TCRdb reanalysed the 5' RACE reads using MiXCR and keeps one entry per CDR3 protein. The sample lists under 500,000 distinct CDR3 sequences, roughly an eighth seen once, with 0.98% in the top ten. V lost 3 bases to trimming and J lost 1 base, with 11 bases between them. The germline V gene has CDR1 SGDLS and CDR2 YYNGEE. The CDR3 consists of 15 residues. Every sampled donor was Caucasian and healthy. General observations from the study: Zero-insertion results could be subject to partial confounding by invariant MAIT and iNKT cells. Models predicted less out-of-frame TCR alpha sharing in monozygotic twins than was found.

These same records also appear under a second study, on yellow fever vaccine responses in identical twins.

This TCR derives from a woman aged 18-35 years in good health. Source material: CD4+ T cells sorted from blood. V usage is TRBV9 and J usage is TRBJ1-5; tentative D call: TRBD1 (5 bases). The CDR3 sequence is CASSATSGSNQPQHF. DNA of the CDR3: TGTGCCAGCAGCGCCACATCAGGGAGCAATCAGCCCCAGCATTTT.